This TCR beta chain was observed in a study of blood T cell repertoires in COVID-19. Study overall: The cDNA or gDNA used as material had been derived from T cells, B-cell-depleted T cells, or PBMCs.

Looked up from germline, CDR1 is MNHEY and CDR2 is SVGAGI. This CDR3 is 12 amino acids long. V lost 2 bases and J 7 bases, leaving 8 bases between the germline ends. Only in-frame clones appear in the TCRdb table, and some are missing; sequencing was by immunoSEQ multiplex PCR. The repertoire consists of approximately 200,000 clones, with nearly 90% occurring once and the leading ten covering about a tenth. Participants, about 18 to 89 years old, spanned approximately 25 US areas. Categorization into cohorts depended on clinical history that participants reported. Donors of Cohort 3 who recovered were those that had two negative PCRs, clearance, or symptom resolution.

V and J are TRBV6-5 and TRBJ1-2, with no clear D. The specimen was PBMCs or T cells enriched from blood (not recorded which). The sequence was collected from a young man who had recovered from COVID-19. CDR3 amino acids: CASSYGRGGYTF. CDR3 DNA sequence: TGTGCCAGCAGTTACGGTCGGGGTGGCTACACCTTC.